This TCR beta chain was profiled in a study of blood T cell repertoires in COVID-19. On the study more broadly: Researchers got acute and convalescent COVID-19 samples from the United States, Italy and Spain. Nucleic acid was either cDNA or gDNA, and it came from T cells, B-cell-depleted T cells, or PBMCs.

In the source study's methods: Researchers report that nucleated cell counts were estimated from reference gene primer amplification. Sequenced by immunoSEQ multiplex PCR; TCRdb stores in-frame clones only, minus some. V and J calls and clone size are those listed in that table; D and trimming were worked out from the DNA. The data hold 62,000 or so clones, with over 60% observed a single time. CDR1 is SGHDT, CDR2 YYEEEE, per germline. Trimming took 0 bases from V and 2 from J; bases not matched to a gene: 7. The CDR3 runs to 16 residues. V and J are TRBV5-6 and TRBJ2-7; TRBD2 matches 8 bases. Specimen: peripheral blood. The sequence was collected from a human donor in a cohort sampled during active COVID-19. In DNA, the CDR3 is TGTGCCAGCAGCTTGGTGGGAGCGGGGGTACCCTACGAGCAGTACTTC. Its protein is CASSLVGAGVPYEQYF.